Sequencing of this TCR beta chain was carried out in a study of neurological immune-mediated disorders. The CDR3 is made up of 14 amino acids. Germline values: CDR1 SGHTA, CDR2 FQGNSA. The ends were cut back, 6 bases at V and 3 bases at J, with 15 bases in the middle. Each CDR3 protein is one row after TCRdb ran MiXCR on the 5' RACE reads. The table includes 60,000 to 85,000 distinct CDR3 sequences, around 4.8% detected once. This clonotype was seen repeatedly, ten times or more. The receptor was derived from a woman in her 70s with multiple sclerosis. The chain uses TRBV7-2 and TRBJ2-7; no definite D call. The sample consisted of PBMCs. This CDR3 reads CASSLGGLNYEQYF. The CDR3 nucleotides read TGTGCCAGCAGTCTCGGCGGCCTTAACTACGAGCAGTACTTC.